What follows are 22 T cell receptor beta chains derived from one specimen sequenced in a study of T cell responses to AZD1222 COVID-19 vaccine. Only in-frame clones appear in the TCRdb table, and some are missing; sequencing was by immunoSEQ multiplex PCR. This sample yields 90,000 to 150,000 clones, of which 86% are seen a single time; around 3% belongs to the top ten. Source: peripheral blood, taken 28 days after the second AZD1222 dose. The receptors come from an adult who received the AZD1222 COVID-19 vaccine.

This clone was picked up a small number of times. The chain joins TRBV28 to TRBJ1-2, with D uncertain. Germline CDR1 and CDR2: MDHEN and SYDVKM. CDR3 length: 12 amino acids. Between the trimmed V and J ends, which lost 5 bases and 2 bases, there was a span of 6 bases. As DNA, the CDR3 is TGTGCCAGCAGTGAAGAGAACTATGGCTACACCTTC. Translation gives CASSEENYGYTF.

The chain has TRBV30 and TRBJ2-5, with D perhaps given as TRBD1 or TRBD2 (5 bases each). Per germline, CDR1 GTSNPN and CDR2 SVGIG (reference sequence). The CDR3 has 14 residues. V dropped 5 bases and J dropped 4 bases, with 17 bases sitting between them. The CDR3 bases are TGTGCCTGGCTTTTGCCCGGGGCCTTAGAGACCCAGTACTTC. It is translated as CAWLLPGALETQYF.

This clone was seen only a few times. The chain is built from TRBV10-2 and TRBJ1-5; possibly TRBD1 for D (5 bases). The germline CDR1 and CDR2 sequences are WSHSY and SAAADI. The germline V and J ends were trimmed by 2 bases and 7 bases, with 9 bases remaining between them. The CDR3 loop spans 13 amino acids. The CDR3 DNA reads as TGCGCCAGCAGTGAGAACAGGCAGCAGCCCCAGCATTTT. As protein: CASSENRQQPQHF.

This chain links TRBV3-1 (or the pseudogene TRBV3-2) with TRBJ1-2, with 9 bases matching TRBD1. This CDR3 region has 16 residues. Germline V CDR1 and CDR2: LGHDT, YNNKEL (reference sequence). Trimming removed 3 bases from V and 4 bases from J; junction bases left unmatched: 9. The DNA for the CDR3 is TGTGCCAGCAGCCAGGATACGACAGGGGGTCTCTATGGCTACACCTTC. This translates into CASSQDTTGGLYGYTF.

V gene TRBV11-2 combines with J gene TRBJ1-1; D is possibly TRBD1 (6 bases). V gave up 0 bases and J gave up 8 bases, with 10 bases separating them. Germline-derived CDR1 and CDR2 are SGHAT and FQNNGV. CDR3 size: 13 residues. The CDR3 here is CASSLDRTAEAFF. For the CDR3, the DNA is TGTGCCAGCAGCTTAGACCGGACAGCCGAAGCTTTCTTT.

This sequence joins TRBV5-5 and TRBJ2-7; 9 bases fit TRBD1. V trimming: 2 bases; J trimming: 2 bases; junction bases outside the gene matches: 11. This CDR3 contains 17 residues. The germline V gene has CDR1 SGHKS and CDR2 YYEKEE (reference sequence). The CDR3 reads CASSLGSGQGATYEQYF. The CDR3 nucleotides read TGTGCCAGCAGCTTAGGTTCGGGACAGGGAGCAACCTACGAGCAGTACTTC. The complete variable domain, with remaining parts taken from reference TRBV5-5 and TRBJ2-7, reads DAGVTQSPTHLIKTRGQQVTLRCSPISGHKSVSWYQQVLGQGPQFIFQYYEKEERGRGNFPDRFSARQFPNYSSELNVNALLLGDSALYLCASSLGSGQGATYEQYFGPGTRLTVT.

The V and J genes are TRBV19 and TRBJ1-1, with a tentative D call TRBD1 (5 bases). Germline CDR1 reads LNHDA; CDR2 reads SQIVND (reference sequence). The CDR3 spans 13 residues. The V end lost 3 bases, the J end lost 9 bases, and 14 bases lay between the germline ends. CDR3 sequence reads: CASSMSGHEKAFF. CDR3 nucleotide sequence: TGTGCCAGTAGTATGAGTGGACATGAAAAAGCTTTCTTT.

This chain uses TRBV6-2 or TRBV6-3 with TRBJ2-5; 8 bases match TRBD1. This CDR3 contains 13 residues. J was trimmed by 2 bases and V by 5 bases; bases with no gene match: 1. Germline assignment: CDR1 MNHEY and CDR2 SVGEGT. The CDR3 protein is CASSTGGQETQYF. For the CDR3, the DNA is TGTGCCAGCAGTACAGGGGGGCAAGAGACCCAGTACTTC.

This sequence joins TRBV30 and TRBJ1-2; D is unresolved. V was cut by 0 bases and J by 8 bases, with 13 bases left in between. The CDR3 sequence is 13 residues long. In germline, CDR1 is GTSNPN, CDR2 SVGIG (reference sequence). The CDR3 region is CAWSVTGPWGYTF. The CDR3 DNA is TGTGCCTGGAGTGTAACGGGCCCTTGGGGCTACACCTTC.

The gene calls are TRBV4-1 and TRBJ1-1; the D gene is possibly TRBD1 (6 bases). The CDR3 covers 15 residues. V was trimmed by 0 bases and J by 3 bases, leaving 11 bases between them. Germline CDR1 and CDR2: MGHRA and YSYEKL. The CDR3 loop reads CASSQDTGKDTEAFF. CDR3 sequence (DNA): TGCGCCAGCAGCCAAGACACAGGGAAAGACACTGAAGCTTTCTTT.

The chain couples TRBV19 to TRBJ2-7, with unresolved D. V was clipped by 3 bases and J by 2 bases, with 8 bases between them. This CDR3 region has 13 residues. Per germline, CDR1 LNHDA and CDR2 SQIVND (reference sequence). CDR3: CASSIDIAYEQYF. DNA for the CDR3: TGTGCCAGTAGTATCGACATAGCCTACGAGCAGTACTTC.

This clone was observed a handful of times. The chain links TRBV4-3 to TRBJ1-4; 8 nucleotides align to TRBD1. Trimming cost V 5 bases and J 2 bases; bases outside gene matches: 4. This CDR3 spans 15 amino acids. Germline assignment: CDR1 LGHNA and CDR2 YSLEER. CDR3 in amino acids: CASSDRGSTNEKLFF. The CDR3 DNA reads as TGCGCCAGCAGCGACAGGGGCAGTACTAATGAAAAACTGTTTTTT.

The CDR3 is CATSSDSYEQYF. The CDR3 coding sequence is TGTGCCACCAGCAGCGACTCCTACGAGCAGTACTTC. This chain uses TRBV15 with TRBJ2-7; D not certain. Germline loops: CDR1 LNHNV, CDR2 YYDKDF (reference sequence). Between the trimmed V and J ends, which lost 3 bases and 0 bases, there was a span of 3 bases. The CDR3 sequence is 12 residues long.

The chain combines TRBV5-1 with TRBJ1-6, with D tentatively TRBD1 (5 bases). V was pared by 0 bases and J by 4 bases, with 11 bases between. The CDR3 has 16 residues. Germline V lookup: CDR1 SGHRS, CDR2 YFSETQ. In DNA form, the CDR3 reads TGCGCCAGCAGCTTGGAGTATGGGGGGTATAATTCACCCCTCCACTTT. Translation: CASSLEYGGYNSPLHF. The full variable domain, completed using reference TRBV5-1 and TRBJ1-6, is KAGVTQTPRYLIKTRGQQVTLSCSPISGHRSVSWYQQTPGQGLQFLFEYFSETQRNKGNFPGRFSGRQFSNSRSEMNVSTLELGDSALYLCASSLEYGGYNSPLHFGNGTRLTVT.

This clone was counted once. V and J are TRBV2 and TRBJ2-1; 11 bases fit TRBD1. CDR1 and CDR2 from the germline V gene are SNHLY and FYNNEI. The trim removed 1 base at V and 7 bases at J, leaving 9 bases unmatched. There are 17 residues in the CDR3. CDR3 nucleotide sequence: TGTGCCAGCAGTGAAGTGCGGTCCGGACAGGGGGCGAATGAGCAGTTCTTC. This gives the protein CASSEVRSGQGANEQFF.

V is TRBV19 and J is TRBJ2-3; D possibly corresponds to TRBD1 (6 bases). The CDR3 consists of 15 residues. Between the trimmed V and J ends, which lost 5 bases and 0 bases, there was a span of 12 bases. In germline, CDR1 is LNHDA, CDR2 SQIVND (reference sequence). This CDR3 reads CASSVGTTSTDTQYF. Written as DNA, the CDR3 is TGTGCCAGTAGTGTCGGGACAACTAGCACAGATACGCAGTATTTT.

Notes on this clone: Mismatch with germline at one junction end may stem from a read error. The chain has TRBV29-1 and TRBJ2-4, with D perhaps matching TRBD1 (6 bases). Germline-derived CDR1 and CDR2 are SQVTM and ANQGSEA. The CDR3 consists of 13 residues. The CDR3 sequence: CSVEDYRENIQYF. CDR3 DNA: TGCAGCGTCGAAGATTACAGGGAAAACATTCAGTACTTC.

The rearrangement links TRBV18 to TRBJ1-2; 9 nucleotides match TRBD1. Germline assignment: CDR1 KGHSH and CDR2 LQKENI. The V segment lost 3 bases and the J segment 0 bases; nucleotides outside the gene matches: 5. This CDR3 is 16 amino acids long. CDR3 loop: CASSPGQGLANYGYTF. The CDR3 nucleotides read TGTGCCAGCTCACCCGGACAGGGGCTAGCTAACTATGGCTACACCTTC.

The rearrangement links TRBV7-6 to TRBJ2-7; 7 bases map to TRBD2. This CDR3 has 16 amino acids. Germline V gene data show CDR1 as SGHVS and CDR2 as FNYEAQ. V dropped 5 bases and J dropped 2; count of bases not matched to a gene: 12. Here the CDR3 reads CASSNERGDLTYEQYF. CDR3 nucleotides: TGTGCCAGCAGCAATGAGCGGGGAGACCTAACCTACGAGCAGTACTTC.

The V call is TRBV25-1, the J call TRBJ1-2; D might be TRBD1 (5 bases). The CDR3 spans 14 residues. CDR1 and CDR2 from the germline V gene are MGHDK and SYGVNS. V lost 3 bases to trimming and J lost 2 bases, with 10 bases between them. The CDR3 region is CASSDPTGNYGYTF. For the CDR3, the DNA is TGTGCCAGCAGTGACCCAACAGGAAACTATGGCTACACCTTC.

CDR3 sequence (DNA): TGTGCCAGTAGTGCAGGATTTAGAAACGAGCAGTACTTC. Translating gives CASSAGFRNEQYF. This chain links TRBV19 with TRBJ2-7, with D uncertain. CDR1 LNHDA and CDR2 SQIVND come from the germline V gene (reference sequence). The CDR3 runs 13 residues. Trimming took 5 bases from V and 5 from J, leaving 13 bases between them.

This clone has a single count. The chain uses TRBV5-5 and TRBJ2-1, with 11 bases matching TRBD2. This CDR3 region has 15 residues. V lost 2 bases to trimming and J lost 4 bases; unmatched junction nucleotides: 2. The germline V gene encodes CDR1 SGHKS and CDR2 YYEKEE (reference sequence). CDR3 in amino acids: CASSLLAGAYNEQFF. DNA of the CDR3: TGTGCCAGCAGCTTACTAGCGGGGGCTTACAATGAGCAGTTCTTC.